This TCR beta chain was captured in a study of T cells in Graves' hyperthyroidism and ophthalmopathy. In its sample, this clonotype was seen a few times. TCR beta CDR3 regions were amplified from RNA. With the HTBI primer set, the TCR CDR3 went through a first round of RT-PCR. TCRdb analysed the multiplex PCR reads with MiXCR anew, one entry per CDR3 protein. The data show 500,000 or so distinct CDR3 sequences, with roughly 15% seen just once and approximately 18% held by the top ten. The sequencing sample was made of blood. The clonotype was recovered from a woman between 18 and 29 years old with Graves' ophthalmopathy.

The CDR3 DNA follows: TGTGGTAGTCGCGAGTCCTATGGCTACACCTTC. Translating gives CGSRESYGYTF. The J gene is TRBJ1-2, the V gene TRBV6-1; unclear D gene. This CDR3 spans 11 amino acids. Germline V CDR1 and CDR2: MNHNS, SASEGT.